These 23 T cell receptor beta chains were all obtained from the same sample, sequenced in a study of T cells expressing NK-cell markers (dated by TCRdb to 2018 to 2021). Library preparation used 5' RACE. The sequencing machine was an Illumina HiSeq 2000. Following reprocessing of the reads by TCRdb, the data hold one row per CDR3 protein sequence and no DNA is available. The sample's table covers 400,000 to 550,000 distinct CDR3 sequences. Approximately 7% of the sample is taken by the ten largest. The sample taken for sequencing was blood T cells: a sorted CD56 or NKG2C T cell subset, CD4+ or CD8+ T cells, or bulk PBMC T cells (not recorded which). The receptors derive from a woman between 18 and 70 years old in good health.

The chain carries TRBV7-9 and TRBJ1-2; no DNA is available, so the TRBD1 call from TCRdb remains unchecked. The CDR3 is 14 amino acids. The germline V gene has CDR1 SEHNR and CDR2 FQNEAQ (reference sequence). The CDR3 here is CASSLGQINYGYTF.

The J gene is TRBJ2-3, the V gene TRBV12-3 or TRBV12-4; the TRBD1 assignment by TCRdb is unverifiable without DNA. This CDR3 region has 15 residues. The CDR3 sequence: CASSLQGYLTDTQYF.

The rearrangement links TRBV6-1 to TRBJ1-1; TCRdb's assignment of TRBD1 cannot be checked, as there is no DNA. The CDR3 extends over 16 amino acids. Germline lookup yields CDR1 MNHNS and CDR2 SASEGT. The CDR3 sequence: CASMTGAGFVNTEAFF.

The chain recombines TRBV6-1 with TRBJ1-5; no DNA is available, so the TRBD1 call from TCRdb remains unchecked. Germline V lookup: CDR1 MNHNS, CDR2 SASEGT. CDR3 length: 14 residues. This CDR3 reads CASSENRGNQPQHF.

The V and J genes are TRBV12-3 or TRBV12-4 and TRBJ1-6; there is no DNA to check the TCRdb D call of TRBD1. The CDR3 loop spans 15 amino acids. CDR3 amino acids: CASSLGGPGNSPLHF.

The gene calls are TRBV6-1 and TRBJ2-5; checking the TCRdb D call of TRBD2 is not possible without DNA. Germline loops: CDR1 MNHNS, CDR2 SASEGT. The length of the CDR3 is 18 residues. The CDR3 sequence: CASSEMSLGTPNEETQYF.

This chain joins TRBV7-9 and TRBJ1-2. Germline V gene data show CDR1 as SEHNR and CDR2 as FQNEAQ (reference sequence). The CDR3 is made up of 13 amino acids. CDR3 protein: CASSLRGGNGYTF.

The chain joins TRBV6-5 to TRBJ2-7; the D call from TCRdb, TRBD2, cannot be confirmed without DNA. This CDR3 region has 17 residues. CDR1 and CDR2 (germline): MNHEY, SVGAGI. The CDR3 loop reads CASSYSTPGTSGYEQYF.

This chain links TRBV27 with TRBJ1-2. The germline V gene has CDR1 MNHEY and CDR2 SMNVEV (reference sequence). The CDR3 runs 16 residues. CDR3 sequence reads: CASSLSKAVANYGYTF.

The V call is TRBV12-3 or TRBV12-4, the J call TRBJ2-2; no DNA is available, so the TRBD1 call from TCRdb remains unchecked. CDR3 size: 14 residues. This CDR3 reads CASSPDRNTGELFF.

V is TRBV6-5 and J is TRBJ1-4. The germline gives CDR1 MNHEY, CDR2 SVGAGI. The CDR3 has 13 residues. CDR3 residues: CASSYFDREELFF.

The V and J genes are TRBV20-1 and TRBJ2-1; with no DNA, the TCRdb D assignment of TRBD2 cannot be verified. The CDR3 spans 16 residues. Germline V CDR1 and CDR2: DFQATT, SNEGSKA (reference sequence). This CDR3 is CSALSGTSGAYNEQFF.

The genes are TRBV7-2 and TRBJ2-2; checking the TCRdb D call of TRBD2 is not possible without DNA. CDR1 is SGHTA, CDR2 FQGNSA, per germline. The CDR3 has 15 amino acids. CDR3 amino acids: CASSLSSGNTGELFF.

This rearrangement joins TRBV12-3 or TRBV12-4 to TRBJ1-5; the TCRdb D gene call, TRBD1, has no DNA to confirm it. The CDR3 contains 13 residues. CDR3 sequence: CASTLTANQPQHF.

The rearrangement links TRBV29-1 to TRBJ1-4; TCRdb's D call of TRBD1 is untestable without DNA. The CDR3 loop spans 14 amino acids. Germline loops: CDR1 SQVTM, CDR2 ANQGSEA. CDR3 sequence reads: CSVDLAGENEKLFF.

The rearrangement joins TRBV12-3 or TRBV12-4 to TRBJ1-3. The CDR3 spans 13 residues. This CDR3 is CAGSQFGGNTIYF.

The rearrangement joins TRBV15 to TRBJ2-3. The CDR3 sequence is 12 residues long. Germline V gene lookup returns CDR1 LNHNV and CDR2 YYDKDF (reference sequence). CDR3 amino acids: CATSSSTDTQYF.

J is TRBJ2-3 and V is TRBV4-2; TCRdb returns TRBD2, unconfirmable since there is no DNA. CDR1 is LGHNA, CDR2 YNFKEQ, per germline. This CDR3 has 22 residues. The chain's CDR3 is CASSQLGATSGRAGFTLDTQYF.

This chain uses TRBV29-1 with TRBJ2-3; TCRdb reports TRBD1, a call that lacks DNA to check it against. This CDR3 contains 17 residues. The germline V gene encodes CDR1 SQVTM and CDR2 ANQGSEA. The CDR3 protein is CSAERIGQKGVADTQYF.

The chain recombines TRBV7-3 with TRBJ2-5; TCRdb designates TRBD2, a call that cannot be tested without DNA. The CDR3 has 13 amino acids. CDR1 is SGHTA and CDR2 is FQGTGA in the germline V gene. The CDR3 region is CASSFEREGTQYF.

The chain joins TRBV20-1 to TRBJ2-7; the D call from TCRdb, TRBD2, cannot be confirmed without DNA. The CDR3 length is 11 residues. Germline V gene sequence: CDR1 DFQATT, CDR2 SNEGSKA (reference sequence). The CDR3 loop is CSGGGAGEQYF.

The gene calls are TRBV19 and TRBJ1-2; TCRdb's assignment of TRBD1 cannot be checked, as there is no DNA. The CDR3 loop spans 13 amino acids. Germline V gene lookup returns CDR1 LNHDA and CDR2 SQIVND (reference sequence). CDR3: CASSNTGSYGYTF.

The V call is TRBV12-3 or TRBV12-4, the J call TRBJ2-1. This CDR3 has 17 amino acids. The CDR3: CASSSTYSRGSYNEQFF.